This T cell receptor (beta chain) was identified during a study of identical twins. Whole-study results and caveats: Within cord blood, abundant beta clonotypes carried fewer insertions, but memory repertoires showed no such trend. Conclusions came from cross-sectional statistical analysis, not from following the same donors. In beta out-of-frame sequences, the excess sharing between twins was weaker.

Germline V gene sequence: CDR1 MNHEY, CDR2 SVGEGT. This CDR3 is built from 14 residues. Unmatched junction bases numbered 9, after V lost 5 bases and J lost 7 bases. Unique molecular identifiers were present on cDNA, and template switching added a universal primer site. TCRdb called the 5' RACE reads again in MiXCR, with one record for every CDR3 protein. Altogether hundreds of thousands of distinct CDR3 sequences are present, around 6% being singletons, with the ten largest covering roughly 1.6%. On this clonotype itself: The target antigen is unknown.

This sequence was found in a man between 18 and 35 years old in good health. This chain uses TRBV6-2 or TRBV6-3 with TRBJ2-5; 8 bases align to TRBD1. Sequenced sample: naive T cells sorted from blood. Here the CDR3 reads CASSGTGGSGTQYF. DNA of the CDR3: TGTGCCAGCAGTGGGACAGGCGGCAGTGGGACCCAGTACTTC.